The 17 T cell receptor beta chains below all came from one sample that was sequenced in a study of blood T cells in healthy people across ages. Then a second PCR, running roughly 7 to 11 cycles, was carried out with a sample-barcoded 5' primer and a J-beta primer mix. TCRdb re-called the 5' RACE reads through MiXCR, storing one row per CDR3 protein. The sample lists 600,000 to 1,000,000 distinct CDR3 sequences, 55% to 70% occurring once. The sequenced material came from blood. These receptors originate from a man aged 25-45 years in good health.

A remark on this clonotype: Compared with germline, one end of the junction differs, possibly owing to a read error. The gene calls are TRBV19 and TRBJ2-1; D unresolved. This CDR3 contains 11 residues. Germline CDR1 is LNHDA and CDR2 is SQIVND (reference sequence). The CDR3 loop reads CTSSVRNEQFF. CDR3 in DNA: TGTACCAGTAGTGTAAGGAATGAGCAGTTCTTC.

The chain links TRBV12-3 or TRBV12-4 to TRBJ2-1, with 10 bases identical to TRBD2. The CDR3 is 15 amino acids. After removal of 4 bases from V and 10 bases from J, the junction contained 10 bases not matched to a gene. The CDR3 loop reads CASSYTGLASWEQFF. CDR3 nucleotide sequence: TGTGCCAGCAGTTACACGGGACTAGCGTCTTGGGAGCAGTTCTTC.

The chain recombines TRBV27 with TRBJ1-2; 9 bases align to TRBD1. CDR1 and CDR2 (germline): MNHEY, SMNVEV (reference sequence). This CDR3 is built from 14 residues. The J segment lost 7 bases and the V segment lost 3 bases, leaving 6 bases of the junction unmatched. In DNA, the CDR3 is TGTGCCAGCAGTTTGGAGGGACAGGGAGTTGGCTACACCTTC. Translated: CASSLEGQGVGYTF.

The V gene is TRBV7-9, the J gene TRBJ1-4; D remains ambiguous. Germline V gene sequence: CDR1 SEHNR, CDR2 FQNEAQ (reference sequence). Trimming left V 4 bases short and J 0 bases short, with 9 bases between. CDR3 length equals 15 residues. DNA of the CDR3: TGTGCCAGCAGCTCCTGGACGACAACTAATGAAAAACTGTTTTTT. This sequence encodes CASSSWTTTNEKLFF.

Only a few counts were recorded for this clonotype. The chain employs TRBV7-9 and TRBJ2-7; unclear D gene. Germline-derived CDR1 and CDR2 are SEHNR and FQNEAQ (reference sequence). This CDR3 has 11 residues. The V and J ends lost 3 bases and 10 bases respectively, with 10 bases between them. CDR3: CASSFERTQYF. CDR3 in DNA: TGTGCCAGCAGCTTTGAGAGAACCCAGTACTTC. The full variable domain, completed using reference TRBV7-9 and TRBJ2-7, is DTGVSQNPRHKITKRGQNVTFRCDPISEHNRLYWYRQTLGQGPEFLTYFQNEAQLEKSRLLSDRFSAERPKGSFSTLEIQRTEQGDSAMYLCASSFERTQYFGPGTRLTVT.

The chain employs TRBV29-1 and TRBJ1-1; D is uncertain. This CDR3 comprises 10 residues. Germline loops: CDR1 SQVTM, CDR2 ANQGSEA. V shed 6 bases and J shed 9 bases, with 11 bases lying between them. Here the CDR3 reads CSVQFSQAFF. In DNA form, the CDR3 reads TGCAGCGTCCAATTTAGCCAAGCTTTCTTT.

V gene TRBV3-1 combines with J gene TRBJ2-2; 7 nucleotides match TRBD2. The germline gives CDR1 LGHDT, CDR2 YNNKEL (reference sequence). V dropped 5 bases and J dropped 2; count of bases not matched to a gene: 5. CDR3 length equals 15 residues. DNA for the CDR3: TGTGCCAGCAGCGATGCGGGAGAAAACACCGGGGAGCTGTTTTTT. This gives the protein CASSDAGENTGELFF.

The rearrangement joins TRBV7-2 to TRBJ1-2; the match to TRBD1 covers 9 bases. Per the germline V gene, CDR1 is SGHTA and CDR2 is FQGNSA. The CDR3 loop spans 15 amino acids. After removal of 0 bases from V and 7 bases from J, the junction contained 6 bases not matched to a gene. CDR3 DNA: TGTGCCAGCAGCTTAGCGGACAGGGGTTTCTCTGGCTACACCTTC. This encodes CASSLADRGFSGYTF.

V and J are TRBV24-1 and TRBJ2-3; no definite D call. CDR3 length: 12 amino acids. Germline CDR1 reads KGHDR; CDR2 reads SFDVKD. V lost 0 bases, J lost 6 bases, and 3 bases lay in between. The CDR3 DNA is TGTGCCACCAGTGATTTGCGGGATACGCAGTATTTT. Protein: CATSDLRDTQYF.

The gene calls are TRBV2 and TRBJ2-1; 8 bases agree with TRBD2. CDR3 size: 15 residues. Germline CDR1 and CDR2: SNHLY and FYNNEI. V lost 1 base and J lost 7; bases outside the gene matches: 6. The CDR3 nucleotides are TGTGCCAGCAGTGAAGGGCGGGGGGAGAGAAATGAGCAGTTCTTC. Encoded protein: CASSEGRGERNEQFF.

The CDR3 region is CASSQTSGGASEQYF. In nucleotides, the CDR3 is TGTGCCAGCAGCCAGACTAGCGGGGGGGCGTCCGAGCAGTACTTC. V gene TRBV3-1 combines with J gene TRBJ2-4, with TRBD2 matching 14 bases. The tail of the sequence fits TRBJ2-7 better, so the J call may be wrong. From germline, CDR1 is LGHDT and CDR2 YNNKEL (reference sequence). The CDR3 is made up of 15 amino acids.

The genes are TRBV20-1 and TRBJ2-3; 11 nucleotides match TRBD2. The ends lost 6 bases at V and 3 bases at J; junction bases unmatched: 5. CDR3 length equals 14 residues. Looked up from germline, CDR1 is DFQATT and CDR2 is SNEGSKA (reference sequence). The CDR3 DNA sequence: TGCAGTGCAATTAGCGGGAGGGGAACAGATACGCAGTATTTT. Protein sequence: CSAISGRGTDTQYF.

The CDR3 protein is CSAVVSGHKSSYNSPLHF. The CDR3 DNA reads TGCAGTGCCGTTGTCTCAGGGCACAAGAGCTCCTATAATTCACCCCTCCACTTT. V gene TRBV20-1 combines with J gene TRBJ1-6, with TRBD1 as a possible D gene (5 bases). The CDR3 consists of 18 residues. The germline V gene has CDR1 DFQATT and CDR2 SNEGSKA (reference sequence). V lost 6 bases and J 0 bases, leaving 21 bases between the germline ends.

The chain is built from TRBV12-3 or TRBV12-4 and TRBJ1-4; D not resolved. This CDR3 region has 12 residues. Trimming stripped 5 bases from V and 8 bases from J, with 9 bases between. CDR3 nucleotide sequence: TGTGCCAGCAGTCCCTGGGAGGAAAAACTGTTTTTT. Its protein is CASSPWEEKLFF.

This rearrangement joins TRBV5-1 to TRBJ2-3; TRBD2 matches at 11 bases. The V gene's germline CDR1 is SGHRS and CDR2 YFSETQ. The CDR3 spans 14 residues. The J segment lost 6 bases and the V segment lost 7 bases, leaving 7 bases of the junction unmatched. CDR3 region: CASFPGLAADTQYF. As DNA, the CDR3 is TGCGCCAGCTTCCCGGGACTAGCGGCTGATACGCAGTATTTT.

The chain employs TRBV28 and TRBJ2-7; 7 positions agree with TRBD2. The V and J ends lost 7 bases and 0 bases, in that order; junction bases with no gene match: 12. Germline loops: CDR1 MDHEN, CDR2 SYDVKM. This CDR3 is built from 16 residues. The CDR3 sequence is CASTRPGTTDSYEQYF. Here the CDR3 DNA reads TGTGCCAGCACCCGTCCCGGGACTACCGACTCCTACGAGCAGTACTTC. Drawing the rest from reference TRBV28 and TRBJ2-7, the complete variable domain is DVKVTQSSRYLVKRTGEKVFLECVQDMDHENMFWYRQDPGLGLRLIYFSYDVKMKEKGDIPEGYSVSREKKERFSLILESASTNQTSMYLCASTRPGTTDSYEQYFGPGTRLTVT.

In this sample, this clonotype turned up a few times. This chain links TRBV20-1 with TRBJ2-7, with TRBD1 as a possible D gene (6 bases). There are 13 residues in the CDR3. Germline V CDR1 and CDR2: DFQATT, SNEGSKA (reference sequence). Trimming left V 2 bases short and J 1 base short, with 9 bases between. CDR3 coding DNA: TGCAGTGCTAGACAAACAGGGTCCTACGAGCAGTACTTC. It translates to CSARQTGSYEQYF.